This T cell receptor beta chain was sequenced in a study of metastatic and nonmetastatic thyroid tumors. For the study at large: Samples came from malignant and benign thyroid patients, and repertoires were compared across blood and tumor or nodule tissue.

V was trimmed by 3 bases and J by 3 bases, leaving 15 bases between them. Looked up from germline, CDR1 is MNHEY and CDR2 is SMNVEV (reference sequence). The CDR3 extends over 17 amino acids. In its sample, this clone is medium-sized. Its cognate antigen is unknown. Thyroid surgery took place with no prior treatment in any patient. Findings of the study overall: For both blood and tumor, malignant thyroid tumors reportedly showed significantly higher TCR beta diversity than benign nodules did.

TCRdb re-called the PCR reads via MiXCR. This table holds 45,000 to 65,000 clones, roughly 15% found once. Sequenced sample: blood. This sequence originates from a female donor with papillary thyroid cancer or a benign thyroid nodule (not recorded which). Some clones in this sample may be carry-over from other donors' samples. The chain employs TRBV27 and TRBJ1-6; the D gene is possibly TRBD1 (5 bases). The CDR3 bases are TGTGCCAGCAGTTTCTCCCGGAGGGGAAACTATAATTCACCCCTCCACTTT. This gives the protein CASSFSRRGNYNSPLHF.